This is a list of T cell receptor beta chains from one sample in a study of T-cell memory formation after mild COVID-19. Each CDR3 protein gets one entry after TCRdb re-called the 5' RACE reads with MiXCR. The sample holds around 150,000 distinct CDR3 sequences; less than 40% are singletons and the top ten take 12%. Sequencing was done on a sample of PBMCs or a T cell subset sorted from them (not recorded which). The receptors come from an adult woman who had mild COVID-19 (a few samples of this study predate the infection). Cell type and time point are not known. CDR3s include the opening cysteine and the closing phenylalanine or tryptophan. D genes are given only for firm matches. Only part of the rows carry a size: once, few, many, or a class if the clone is expanded.

j_gene | d_gene | v_gene | abundance | CDR3nt | CDR3aa
TRBJ2-3 | NA | TRBV7-7 | NA | TGTGCTAGCAGCCCCACCGCAGGAGCCTGGGCAGATACGCAGTATTTT | CASSPTAGAWADTQYF
TRBJ2-1 | NA | TRBV7-6 | few | TGTGCCAGCAGCCTGGGGAGTGGGGCCCTATACAATGAGCAGTTCTTC | CASSLGSGALYNEQFF
TRBJ2-7 | NA | TRBV4-1 | NA | TGCGCCAGCAGCCAAGAGGGAGCCAGGGGCTACGAGCAGTACTTC | CASSQEGARGYEQYF
TRBJ2-7 | TRBD2 | TRBV9 | few | TGTGCCAGCAGCGTCACGAGCGGGGGGAGCTACGAGCAGTACTTC | CASSVTSGGSYEQYF
TRBJ2-1 | TRBD2 | TRBV12-3/TRBV12-4 | NA | TGTGCCAGCAGTCTGACAGTCGAGCGGGGGAGCTCCTACAATGAGCAGTTCTTC | CASSLTVERGSSYNEQFF
TRBJ2-3 | TRBD2 | TRBV5-5 | few | TGTGCCAGCAGCTTGGAGGGTCTAGCGGGAGACCTTAGCACAGATACGCAGTATTTT | CASSLEGLAGDLSTDTQYF
TRBJ1-3 | NA | TRBV20-1 | few | TGCAGTGCTAGAGTAGGCCCTGGAAACACCATATATTTT | CSARVGPGNTIYF
TRBJ1-2 | TRBD1 | TRBV24-1 | NA | TGTGCCACCAGTGCCTCCCGGACACAGGGGGCGGGCGCTAACTATGGCTACACCTTC | CATSASRTQGAGANYGYTF
TRBJ1-5 | NA | TRBV15 | few | TGTGCCACCCAGGAGGGGGGTACCACAGATTTGAATCAGCCCCAGCATTTT | CATQEGGTTDLNQPQHF
TRBJ2-1 | TRBD2 | TRBV2 | NA | TGTGCCAGCAGGGGGGCGGGAGGGCCCTCGTCGTTCTTC | CASRGAGGPSSFF
TRBJ2-3 | TRBD2 | TRBV6-5 | few | TGTGCCAGCAGTTATAGCGGGTCCCTTGGGGATACGCAGTATTTT | CASSYSGSLGDTQYF
TRBJ2-1 | TRBD2 | TRBV20-1 | NA | TGCAGTGCTAGAGATCTGGCTAGCGGGAGGGTGGTGAATGAGCAGTTCTTC | CSARDLASGRVVNEQFF
TRBJ2-3 | NA | TRBV5-1 | NA | TGCGCCAGCAGTCTCCGGGACCAGAGCACAGATACGCAGTATTTT | CASSLRDQSTDTQYF
TRBJ1-1 | NA | TRBV27 | few | TGTGCCAGCAGTGCCCGACATATGGAAGCTTTCTTT | CASSARHMEAFF
TRBJ1-2 | NA | TRBV24-1 | once | TGTGCCACCAGTGATGGGGGACTCCGGTCCTATGGCTACACCTTC | CATSDGGLRSYGYTF
TRBJ2-2 | NA | TRBV9 | NA | TGTGCCAGCAGCGCCAACTTGGATCCAGGTCGGCAGGAGAACACCGGGGAGCTGTTTTTT | CASSANLDPGRQENTGELFF
TRBJ2-7 | TRBD2 | TRBV27 | NA | TGTGCCAGCAGTTTCGGGGCTAGCGGGAGGGATAGCGAGCAGTACTTC | CASSFGASGRDSEQYF
TRBJ2-1 | TRBD2 | TRBV20-1 | NA | TGCAGTGCTAGAGATGGACGGGAGGCCTCCGTGATCTGGTCCTACAATGAGCAGTTCTTC | CSARDGREASVIWSYNEQFF
TRBJ2-1 | NA | TRBV7-2 | NA | TGTGCCAGCAGCTTAGCGTGGGCAGGTAGGAATGAGCAGTTCTTC | CASSLAWAGRNEQFF
TRBJ2-7 | NA | TRBV18 | few | TGTGCCAGCTCACGGGACACCTCCTACGAGCAGTACTTC | CASSRDTSYEQYF
TRBJ2-1 | TRBD2 | TRBV7-2 | NA | TGTGCCAGCAGCCCCGAGCCTAGCGGGAGAAATGAGCAGTTCTTC | CASSPEPSGRNEQFF
TRBJ2-1 | TRBD2 | TRBV29-1 | NA | TGCAGCGGCCAAGGGACTAGCGGGGGAGTTGAGCAGTTCTTC | CSGQGTSGGVEQFF
TRBJ2-1 | TRBD2 | TRBV5-1 | NA | TGCGCCAGCAGCTTCTCACTAGCGGGAGGCTACAATGAGCAGTTCTTC | CASSFSLAGGYNEQFF
TRBJ1-3 | NA | TRBV12-3/TRBV12-4 | few | TGTGCCAGCAGTTTACGGCGCAGAGGGAACACCATATATTTT | CASSLRRRGNTIYF
TRBJ1-5 | TRBD1 | TRBV5-1 | few | TGCGCCAGCAGTCCCGGGACAGACAATCAGCCCCAGCATTTT | CASSPGTDNQPQHF
TRBJ1-1 | TRBD1 | TRBV24-1 | few | TGTGCCACCAGTGACCACGGACAGGGGAGATTTGGTGAAGCTTTCTTT | CATSDHGQGRFGEAFF
TRBJ2-1 | NA | TRBV29-1 | few | TGCAGCGTTGGGGGCCGAGGGGAGCAGTTCTTC | CSVGGRGEQFF
TRBJ2-1 | TRBD1 | TRBV2 | NA | TGTGCCAGCGCCCGACAGGGGGAAACTTACGATGAGCAGTTCTTC | CASARQGETYDEQFF
TRBJ2-7 | TRBD1 | TRBV29-1 | few | TGCAGCGTCCTCCGGACAGGGGGCTACGAGCAGTACTTC | CSVLRTGGYEQYF